This TCR beta chain stems from a study of response to subunit inactivated influenza vaccine. J gave up 0 bases and V 7 bases, and 13 bases lay outside the gene matches. This CDR3 comprises 19 residues. The V gene's germline CDR1 is MNHNS and CDR2 SASEGT. This clonotype turned up a few times. TCRdb re-called the RT-PCR reads through MiXCR, storing one row per CDR3 protein. The data show 500,000 to 600,000 distinct CDR3 sequences, about 10% seen once. These sequences were also reported in another study, on T cells expressing NK-cell markers. As that report states: Beta-chain TCR cDNA was generated via 5'RACE template switching with UMIs. According to the study, TCR beta repertoires originated from sorted CD3+CD56+NKG2C+, CD3+CD56+NKG2C- and CD3+CD56-NKG2C+ T cells. HCMV serostatus: seven of eight sequenced donors positive, one negative. The authors applied an anti-gamma-delta TCR antibody in several experiments, and it restricted sorting to alpha-beta TCR T cells. HCMV specificity was not established for the expanded NKG2C+ T cell clones.

This sequence was found in a man aged 50 to 60 who received an inactivated influenza vaccine. The material was PBMCs from blood, obtained on the day of vaccination. This rearrangement joins TRBV6-1 to TRBJ2-6, with TRBD1 matching over 9 bases. The CDR3 loop reads CASTPLPGTGFSGANVLTF. The DNA for the CDR3 is TGTGCCAGCACTCCTCTCCCTGGGACAGGGTTCTCTGGGGCCAACGTCCTGACTTTC.